Sequencing of this TCR beta chain was carried out in a study of cytomegalovirus exposure and HLA in healthy donors. Measured with immunoSEQ multiplex PCR; TCRdb has only the in-frame clones, and not every one. The sample comprises under 60,000 clones, around 90% of which are singletons, and about 6.7% rests with the top ten. The donors were part of the approximately 120-subject validation cohort, which stood apart from the roughly 680-subject first cohort. The germline CDR1 and CDR2 sequences are SGHTA and FQGTGA. V shed 5 bases and J shed 2 bases, with 10 bases lying between them. This CDR3 contains 13 residues.

The chain links TRBV7-3 to TRBJ2-7; D unclear. This clonotype was obtained from a woman aged 25 to 39 in good health and CMV-seronegative. Sequencing input: PBMCs. The CDR3 loop reads CASSPAVTYEQYF. The CDR3, as DNA: TGTGCCAGCAGCCCCGCGGTAACCTACGAGCAGTACTTC.